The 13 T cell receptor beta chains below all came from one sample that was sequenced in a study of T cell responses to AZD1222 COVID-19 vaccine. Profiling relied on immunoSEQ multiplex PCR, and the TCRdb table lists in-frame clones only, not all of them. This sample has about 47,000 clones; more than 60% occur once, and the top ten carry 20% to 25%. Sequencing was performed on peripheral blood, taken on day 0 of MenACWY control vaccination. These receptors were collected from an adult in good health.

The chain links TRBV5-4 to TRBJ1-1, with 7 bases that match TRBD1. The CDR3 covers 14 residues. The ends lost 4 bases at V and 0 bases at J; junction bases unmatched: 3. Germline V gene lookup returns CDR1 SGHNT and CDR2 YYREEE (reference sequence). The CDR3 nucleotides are TGTGCCAGCAGCGTAGGGACAGTGAACACTGAAGCTTTCTTT. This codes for CASSVGTVNTEAFF.

CDR3 sequence reads: CASYQGQGFSGNTIYF. Written as DNA, the CDR3 is TGTGCCAGCTACCAGGGACAGGGCTTCTCTGGAAACACCATATATTTT. This chain joins TRBV2 and TRBJ1-3, with 9 bases lining up with TRBD1. Germline V gene data show CDR1 as SNHLY and CDR2 as FYNNEI. V shed 8 bases, J shed 0 bases, and the junction held 8 bases outside the gene matches. The CDR3 is 16 amino acids.

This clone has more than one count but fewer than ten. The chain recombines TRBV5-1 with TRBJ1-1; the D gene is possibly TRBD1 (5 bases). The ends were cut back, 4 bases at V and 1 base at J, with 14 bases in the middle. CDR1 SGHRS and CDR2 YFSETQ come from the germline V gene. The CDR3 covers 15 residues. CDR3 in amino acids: CASSRDTTGNTEAFF. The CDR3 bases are TGCGCCAGCAGCAGAGACACTACAGGGAACACTGAAGCTTTCTTT.

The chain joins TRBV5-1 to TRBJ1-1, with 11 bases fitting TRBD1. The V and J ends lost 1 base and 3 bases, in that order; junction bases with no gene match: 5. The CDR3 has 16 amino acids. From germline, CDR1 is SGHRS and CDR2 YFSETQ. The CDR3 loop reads CASSLKGTGGHTEAFF. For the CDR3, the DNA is TGCGCCAGCAGCTTGAAGGGGACAGGGGGTCACACTGAAGCTTTCTTT.

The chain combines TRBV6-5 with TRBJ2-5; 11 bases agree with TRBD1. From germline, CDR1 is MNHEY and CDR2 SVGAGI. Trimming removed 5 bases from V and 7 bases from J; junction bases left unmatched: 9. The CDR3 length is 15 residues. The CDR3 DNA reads TGTGCCAGCAGTCCCTCCGGACAGGGGGCCGGGACCCAGTACTTC. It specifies CASSPSGQGAGTQYF.

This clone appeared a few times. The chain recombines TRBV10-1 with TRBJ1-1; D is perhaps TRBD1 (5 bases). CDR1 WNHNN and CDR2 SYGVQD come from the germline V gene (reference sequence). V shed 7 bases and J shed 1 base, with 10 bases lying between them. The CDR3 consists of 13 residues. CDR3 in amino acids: CASKARENTEAFF. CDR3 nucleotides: TGCGCCAGCAAGGCCAGGGAGAACACTGAAGCTTTCTTT.

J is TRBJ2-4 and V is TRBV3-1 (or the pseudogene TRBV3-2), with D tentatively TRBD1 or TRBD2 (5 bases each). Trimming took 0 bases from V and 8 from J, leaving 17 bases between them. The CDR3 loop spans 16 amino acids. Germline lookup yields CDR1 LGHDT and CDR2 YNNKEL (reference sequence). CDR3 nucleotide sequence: TGTGCCAGCAGCCAAGATCGAGGGGATGCCGCGGACATTCAGTACTTC. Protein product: CASSQDRGDAADIQYF.

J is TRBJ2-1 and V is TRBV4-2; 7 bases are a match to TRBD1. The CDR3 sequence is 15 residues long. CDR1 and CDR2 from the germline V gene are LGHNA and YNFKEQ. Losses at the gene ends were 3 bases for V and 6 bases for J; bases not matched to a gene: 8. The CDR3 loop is CASSQTGSKLNEQFF. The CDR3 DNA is TGTGCCAGCAGCCAGACAGGGTCAAAGCTCAATGAGCAGTTCTTC.

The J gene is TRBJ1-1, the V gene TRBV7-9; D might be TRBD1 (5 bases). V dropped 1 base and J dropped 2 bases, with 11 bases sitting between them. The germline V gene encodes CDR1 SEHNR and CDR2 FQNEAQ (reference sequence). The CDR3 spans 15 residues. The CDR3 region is CASSLDEGQNTEAFF. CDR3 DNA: TGTGCCAGCAGCTTAGATGAAGGACAAAACACTGAAGCTTTCTTT.

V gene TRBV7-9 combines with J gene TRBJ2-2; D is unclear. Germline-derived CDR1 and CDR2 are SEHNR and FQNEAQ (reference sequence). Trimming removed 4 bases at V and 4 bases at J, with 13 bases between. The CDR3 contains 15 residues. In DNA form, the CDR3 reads TGTGCCAGCAGCTCGGGTCTCGTGGGCACCGGGGAGCTGTTTTTT. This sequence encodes CASSSGLVGTGELFF.

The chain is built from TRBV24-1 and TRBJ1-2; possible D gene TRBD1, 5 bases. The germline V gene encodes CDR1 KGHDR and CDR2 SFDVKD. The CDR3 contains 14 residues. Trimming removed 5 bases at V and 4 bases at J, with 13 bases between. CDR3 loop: CATSGAGTPYGYTF. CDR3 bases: TGTGCCACCAGTGGAGCCGGGACCCCCTATGGCTACACCTTC.

The CDR3 DNA reads as TGTGCCTGGATAAACGTATTTAGACAGCTAGGCGGCTACACCTTC. Its protein is CAWINVFRQLGGYTF. The chain joins TRBV30 to TRBJ1-2; D is possibly TRBD1 (5 bases). This CDR3 comprises 15 residues. CDR1 is GTSNPN and CDR2 is SVGIG in the germline V gene (reference sequence). V dropped 4 bases and J dropped 8 bases, with 23 bases sitting between them.

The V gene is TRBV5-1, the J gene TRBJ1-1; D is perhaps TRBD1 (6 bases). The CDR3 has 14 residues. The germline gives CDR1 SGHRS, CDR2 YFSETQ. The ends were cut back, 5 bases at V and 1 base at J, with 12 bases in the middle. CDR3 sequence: CASSPGVWNTEAFF. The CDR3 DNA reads TGCGCCAGCAGTCCAGGGGTATGGAACACTGAAGCTTTCTTT.